The T cell receptor (beta chain) under discussion was sequenced for a study of T cells in Graves' hyperthyroidism and ophthalmopathy. Study-wide results and limits: In the analysis, a 13 V-J model separated ophthalmopathy from stable hyperthyroidism.

RNA transcripts provided the source from which TCR beta CDR3 regions were amplified. A first-round RT-PCR of the TCR CDR3 used the HTBI primer set. MiXCR, applied by TCRdb to the multiplex PCR reads, yields one record per CDR3 protein. In the table there are under 500,000 distinct CDR3 sequences, more than 13% of which are singletons. Under 3 months was the duration of disease in ophthalmopathy patients, who also had a Clinical Activity Score of at least 3 and a NOSPECS grade of at least 4. This clonotype was seen ten or more times. Antigen: not known. V lost 6 bases to trimming and J lost 0 bases; unmatched junction nucleotides: 4. The CDR3 is 14 residues long. Germline V CDR1 and CDR2: SEHNR, FQNEAQ (reference sequence).

The chain employs TRBV7-9 and TRBJ2-7, with 8 bases aligning to TRBD2. The TCR comes from a man in his forties or fifties with Graves' ophthalmopathy. What was sequenced was blood. The DNA for the CDR3 is TGTGCCAGCAGGGCTAGCGGGTCCTCCTACGAGCAGTACTTC. This gives the protein CASRASGSSYEQYF.